A selection of T cell receptor beta chains follows, all from one sample in a study of CD8+ T cells in alopecia areata. Some clones are missing from TCRdb's copy, which holds only in-frame ones; the method was immunoSEQ multiplex PCR. Here the sample spans under 85,000 clones, more than 40% being singletons. The starting material was CD8+ T cells sorted from blood, obtained at week 0. These receptors were collected from a human donor with alopecia areata. Each CDR3 is given without its conserved first and last residue. Each record gives: CDR3 protein, J gene, V gene.

CDR3: ASSLGRLPFTEQY; J: TRBJ2-7; V: TRBV27
CDR3: ASSQEVAEAKNIQY; J: TRBJ2-4; V: TRBV4-2
CDR3: SVDLYEQF; J: TRBJ2-1; V: TRBV29-1
CDR3: ASSLPAGGSNQPQH; J: TRBJ1-5; V: TRBV7-2
CDR3: ASNEGNIQY; J: TRBJ2-4; V: TRBV19
CDR3: SVDPRDENDNEQF; J: TRBJ2-1; V: TRBV29-1
CDR3: SVDLWDRGYNEQF; J: TRBJ2-1; V: TRBV29-1
CDR3: ATSRERPSWGETQY; J: TRBJ2-5; V: TRBV15
CDR3: ASSQLRDPRSSYEQY; J: TRBJ2-7; V: TRBV4-1
CDR3: ASSVSTGGLLEQY; J: TRBJ2-7; V: TRBV9
CDR3: ASSFTGGEQPQH; J: TRBJ1-5; V: TRBV5-1
CDR3: ASSFGGDGRPQH; J: TRBJ1-5; V: TRBV27
CDR3: ASSFGDQPQH; J: TRBJ1-5; V: TRBV7-9
CDR3: SVQGPGVEAF; J: TRBJ1-1; V: TRBV29-1
CDR3: ASSPRAGGTGELF; J: TRBJ2-2; V: TRBV7-6
CDR3: SVAGTGGTDTQY; J: TRBJ2-3; V: TRBV29-1
CDR3: ASSLAGGSLAGVGNEQF; J: TRBJ2-1; V: TRBV11-2